This T cell receptor beta chain was profiled in a study of CD8+ T cells in alopecia areata. Sorting from PBMCs produced CD4+ and CD8+ T cells. This clone was observed a few times. The antigen remains unidentified. Study-wide results and caveats: Relative to mice, TCR sharing across patients was less clear, a difference possibly HLA-related. Alphabeta T cells residing in normal skin are also sequenced in scalp samples.

RNA was isolated and reverse transcribed to cDNA, the sequencing template. Profiled with immunoSEQ multiplex PCR; TCRdb holds only in-frame clones, not every one. The profile shows approximately 24,000 clones, 52% of them singletons. CDR3 length: 14 amino acids. Trimming removed 0 bases at V and 0 bases at J, with 6 bases between. Germline V gene lookup returns CDR1 SQVTM and CDR2 ANQGSEA. The clonotype was recovered from a human donor with alopecia areata. Sequenced: NKG2D-high CD8+ T cells sorted from blood. The chain links TRBV29-1 to TRBJ2-1; no firm D call. CDR3 DNA: TGCAGCGTTGAAGATCCAAACTCCTACAATGAGCAGTTCTTC. The encoded protein is CSVEDPNSYNEQFF.